This entry lists 9 T cell receptor beta chains sequenced from one sample in a study of neurological immune-mediated disorders. TCRdb independently ran MiXCR on the 5' RACE reads; one entry per CDR3 protein. The sample includes around 46,000 distinct CDR3 sequences, 4% to 5.5% of them seen just once. The source material was PBMCs. The source of these receptors is a woman aged 55-69 years with multiple sclerosis.

This clonotype was found many times. This CDR3 reads CASSWGRWPGAQYF. CDR3 nucleotide sequence: TGTGCCAGCAGCTGGGGACGATGGCCTGGCGCCCAGTACTTC. The chain is built from TRBV5-5 and TRBJ2-5, with D perhaps assigned TRBD1 or TRBD2 (5 bases each). Germline CDR1 is SGHKS and CDR2 is YYEKEE (reference sequence). V was trimmed by 3 bases and J by 9 bases, leaving 18 bases between them. The CDR3 runs 14 residues. Complete variable domain (other parts from reference TRBV5-5 and TRBJ2-5): DAGVTQSPTHLIKTRGQQVTLRCSPISGHKSVSWYQQVLGQGPQFIFQYYEKEERGRGNFPDRFSARQFPNYSSELNVNALLLGDSALYLCASSWGRWPGAQYFGPGTRLLVL.

This clonotype was detected ten times or more. The rearrangement joins TRBV20-1 to TRBJ2-6; D not resolved. In germline, CDR1 is DFQATT, CDR2 SNEGSKA (reference sequence). Trimming left V 1 base short and J 2 bases short, with 3 bases between. This CDR3 is 13 amino acids long. The CDR3 is CSARAAGANVLTF. For the CDR3, the DNA is TGCAGTGCTAGAGCGGCTGGGGCCAACGTCCTGACTTTC.

This clonotype has at least ten counts. The chain joins TRBV7-9 to TRBJ1-2, with a weak D call TRBD1 (5 bases). This CDR3 region has 19 residues. Germline CDR1 reads SEHNR; CDR2 reads FQNEAQ (reference sequence). V lost 5 bases to trimming and J lost 0 bases, with 25 bases between them. CDR3 coding DNA: TGTGCCAGCAGCCTCCGGGGTTCCAGGGAACTCTCCTCTAACTATGGCTACACCTTC. Protein product: CASSLRGSRELSSNYGYTF.

In this sample, this clonotype turned up many times. This chain uses TRBV12-3 or TRBV12-4 with TRBJ2-3; D gene unclear. This CDR3 region has 13 residues. Trimming cost V 3 bases and J 5 bases, with 9 bases left between them. Here the CDR3 reads CASSFNHGDTQYF. DNA for the CDR3: TGTGCCAGCAGTTTCAACCACGGAGATACGCAGTATTTT.

The CDR3 sequence is CASSRRKGPRITEAFF. The CDR3 coding sequence is TGTGCCAGCAGCCGACGTAAGGGACCTCGGATCACTGAAGCTTTCTTT. The rearrangement links TRBV7-8 to TRBJ1-1; tentatively, D is TRBD1 (5 bases). Trimming removed 5 bases at V and 4 bases at J, with 20 bases between. Germline V gives CDR1 SGHVS, CDR2 FQNEAQ. The CDR3 has 16 amino acids.

This rearrangement joins TRBV7-2 to TRBJ2-3, with a weak D call TRBD2 (6 bases). The V gene lost 3 bases and the J gene lost 7 bases, with 11 bases spanning the gap. This CDR3 spans 13 amino acids. Per the germline V gene, CDR1 is SGHTA and CDR2 is FQGNSA. The CDR3 DNA reads TGTGCCAGCAGCTTGGGGACTTTAAATACGCAGTATTTT. Translation gives CASSLGTLNTQYF. The full variable domain, with the rest looked up from reference TRBV7-2 and TRBJ2-3, is GAGVSQSPSNKVTEKGKDVELRCDPISGHTALYWYRQSLGQGLEFLIYFQGNSAPDKSGLPSDRFSAERTGGSVSTLTIQRTQQEDSAVYLCASSLGTLNTQYFGPGTRLTVL.

The table lists this clonotype with a few counts. The chain is built from TRBV14 and TRBJ1-1; D perhaps matches TRBD1 (6 bases). CDR3 length: 13 amino acids. Trimming took off 4 bases at V and 4 bases at J, with 10 bases between the two ends. CDR1 SGHDN and CDR2 FVKESK come from the germline V gene. The CDR3 nucleotides are TGTGCCAGCAGCCCACAGGGAACCACTGAAGCTTTCTTT. This translates into CASSPQGTTEAFF.

This clonotype came up many times. V and J are TRBV5-1 and TRBJ2-5, with 7 positions matching TRBD1. Germline CDR1 reads SGHRS; CDR2 reads YFSETQ. The CDR3 is 15 residues long. V trimming: 3 bases; J trimming: 3 bases; junction bases outside the gene matches: 8. The CDR3 spells CASSSFGTEKETQYF. CDR3 coding DNA: TGCGCCAGCAGCTCCTTCGGGACAGAGAAAGAGACCCAGTACTTC.

At least ten counts were recorded for this clonotype. The chain couples TRBV7-9 to TRBJ2-3; D ambiguous. The CDR3 length is 13 residues. Germline CDR1 SEHNR, CDR2 FQNEAQ (reference sequence). V gave up 1 base and J gave up 0 bases, with 2 bases separating them. CDR3 region: CASSLVSTDTQYF. DNA for the CDR3: TGTGCCAGCAGCTTAGTGAGCACAGATACGCAGTATTTT.